Listed below are T cell receptor beta chains from one sample, sequenced in a study of shared clonotypes between healthy human individuals. Some clones are missing from TCRdb's copy, which holds only in-frame ones; the method was immunoSEQ multiplex PCR. Of roughly 2.5 million clones listed, approximately 92% are singletons. The sample consisted of naive CD4+ T cells sorted from blood. These receptors all stem from a man aged 18 to 30 in good health. Each CDR3 is given with its conserved first and last residue. D genes are given only for firm matches. Not every row has a clone size; where given, it reads once, few, many or a size class.

D gene | J gene | V gene | clone size | CDR3 protein | CDR3 DNA
TRBD1 | TRBJ1-1 | TRBV5-1 | once | CASSETGGTEAFF | TGCGCCAGCAGCGAAACAGGGGGAACTGAAGCTTTCTTT
- | TRBJ2-5 | TRBV4-1 | - | CASSQPQRAGKETQYF | TGCGCCAGCAGCCAACCCCAAAGGGCGGGGAAAGAGACCCAGTACTTC
TRBD2 | TRBJ2-1 | TRBV7-2 | - | CASSFDGLADNEQFF | TGTGCCAGCAGCTTCGACGGACTAGCGGACAATGAGCAGTTCTTC
TRBD1 | TRBJ2-2 | TRBV5-1 | - | CASSFQAGGLFTGELFF | TGCGCCAGCAGCTTCCAGGCAGGGGGTTTATTCACCGGGGAGCTGTTTTTT
- | TRBJ1-1 | TRBV28 | once | CACSMDNSLLTAFF | TGTGCCTGCTCGATGGACAACTCTCTTTTGACGGCTTTCTTT
- | TRBJ2-3 | TRBV20-1 | - | CSARRDAEYF | TGCAGTGCTAGGCGGGACGCGGAGTATTTT
TRBD2 | TRBJ2-7 | TRBV6-5 | - | CASSYSREGPYEQYF | TGTGCCAGCAGTTACTCGAGGGAGGGACCCTACGAGCAGTACTTC
- | TRBJ2-7 | TRBV7-9 | once | CASSLGGSLYEQYF | TGTGCCAGCAGCTTAGGAGGGTCCCTCTACGAGCAGTACTTC
- | TRBJ2-7 | TRBV16 | - | CASSQGQGISYEQYF | TGTGCCAGCAGCCAAGGCCAGGGGATCTCCTACGAGCAGTACTTC
TRBD2 | TRBJ2-7 | TRBV18 | - | CASSPLVGTSGYEQYF | TGTGCCAGCTCACCCTTAGTCGGGACTAGCGGCTACGAGCAGTACTTC
TRBD2 | TRBJ2-3 | TRBV5-6 | - | CASSPSGGASDTQYF | TGTGCCAGCAGCCCTAGCGGGGGGGCCTCAGATACGCAGTATTTT
- | TRBJ1-5 | TRBV19 | - | CASSVGTGGQPQHF | TGTGCCAGTAGTGTCGGGACGGGTGGGCAGCCCCAGCATTTT
TRBD1 | TRBJ2-5 | TRBV9 | - | CASSGQGPDRGQYF | TGTGCCAGCAGCGGACAGGGTCCAGATCGGGGCCAGTACTTC
- | TRBJ1-5 | TRBV2 | - | CASSAENSNQPQHF | TGTGCCAGCAGTGCGGAAAATAGCAATCAGCCCCAGCATTTT
- | TRBJ1-1 | TRBV5-1 | - | CASSLEGLNTEAFF | TGCGCCAGCAGCTTGGAAGGCCTGAACACTGAAGCTTTCTTT
- | TRBJ1-2 | TRBV30 | few | CAWSVNVGGSNGYTF | TGTGCCTGGAGTGTAAATGTGGGTGGGAGTAACGGCTACACCTTC
- | TRBJ1-3 | TRBV5-1 | - | CASSSQSGLAGNTIYF | TGCGCCAGCAGCTCACAGTCGGGGCTCGCTGGAAACACCATATATTTT
- | TRBJ1-2 | TRBV13 | once | CASSLRTFVGYTF | TGTGCCAGCAGCTTACGAACATTCGTTGGCTACACCTTC
- | TRBJ2-7 | TRBV5-1 | - | CASSLEYEQYF | TGCGCCAGCAGCCTCGAATACGAGCAGTACTTC
TRBD1 | TRBJ1-1 | TRBV29-1 | few | CSVTTGAAAFF | TGCAGCGTTACCACAGGGGCTGCTGCTTTCTTT
- | TRBJ2-7 | TRBV10-2 | - | CASSHIGTPASYEQYF | TGCGCCAGCAGCCACATCGGGACGCCCGCTTCCTACGAGCAGTACTTC
TRBD2 | TRBJ2-2 | TRBV6-4 | - | CASSPGVAGGAELFF | TGTGCCAGCAGCCCCGGTGTAGCGGGAGGGGCCGAGCTGTTTTTT
- | TRBJ2-7 | TRBV18 | - | CASSPRDSTSTEQYF | TGTGCCAGCTCACCCCGGGACAGTACTAGCACGGAGCAGTACTTC
TRBD1 | TRBJ1-2 | TRBV29-1 | - | CSVGTGQGISGYTF | TGCAGCGTCGGAACCGGACAGGGGATTTCTGGCTACACCTTC
TRBD1 | TRBJ2-1 | TRBV7-2 | - | CASSLQGQVDNEQFF | TGTGCCAGCAGCTTACAGGGACAGGTTGACAATGAGCAGTTCTTC
TRBD1 | TRBJ1-1 | TRBV7-9 | few | CASSRGQLAFF | TGTGCCAGCAGCCGGGGACAGTTGGCTTTCTTT
TRBD2 | TRBJ2-1 | TRBV12-5 | - | CASGLGSGRAGNEQFF | TGTGCTAGTGGTTTGGGTAGCGGGAGGGCCGGCAATGAGCAGTTCTTC
- | TRBJ1-5 | TRBV5-1 | - | CASSLAGSEYQPQHF | TGCGCCAGCAGCTTGGCCGGCAGTGAGTATCAGCCCCAGCATTTT
- | TRBJ1-3 | TRBV28 | - | CASSNTGPGNTIYF | TGTGCCAGCAGTAACACGGGTCCTGGAAACACCATATATTTT
- | TRBJ2-1 | TRBV19 | - | CASSIDRAGSYNEQFF | TGTGCCAGTAGTATAGATCGGGCTGGCTCCTACAATGAGCAGTTCTTC
TRBD1 | TRBJ1-6 | TRBV5-1 | - | CASSWTGKESPLHF | TGCGCCAGCAGCTGGACAGGGAAGGAGTCACCCCTCCACTTT
- | TRBJ2-7 | TRBV28 | once | CASSLSGIRGQEQYF | TGTGCCAGCAGTTTAAGCGGGATCAGGGGCCAAGAGCAGTACTTC
TRBD2 | TRBJ2-7 | TRBV29-1 | - | CSVEDLASGSYEQYF | TGCAGCGTTGAAGATCTCGCTAGCGGCTCCTACGAGCAGTACTTC
TRBD2 | TRBJ2-3 | TRBV2 | once | CASNFAGGTDTQYF | TGTGCCAGCAACTTCGCGGGGGGAACAGATACGCAGTATTTT
- | TRBJ1-5 | TRBV19 | - | CASSRLGGHQDSNQPQHF | TGTGCCAGTAGTAGATTGGGTGGACATCAGGATAGCAATCAGCCCCAGCATTTT
TRBD2 | TRBJ2-7 | TRBV6-5 | - | CASTLSGISSYEQYF | TGTGCCAGCACCCTTAGCGGGATTAGCTCCTACGAGCAGTACTTC
TRBD2 | TRBJ2-3 | TRBV28 | - | CASSFLGLAGAGDTQYF | TGTGCCAGCAGTTTTCTCGGACTAGCGGGGGCGGGAGATACGCAGTATTTT
TRBD2 | TRBJ2-7 | TRBV4-3 | - | CASSHTGTSGSYEQYF | TGCGCCAGCAGCCACACCGGGACTAGCGGGAGCTACGAGCAGTACTTC
TRBD1 | TRBJ2-7 | TRBV28 | once | CASSGQGNYEQYF | TGTGCCAGCAGCGGACAGGGAAACTACGAGCAGTACTTC
- | TRBJ2-3 | TRBV5-4 | once | CASSRDAPSTDTQYF | TGTGCCAGCAGCAGGGACGCCCCTAGCACAGATACGCAGTATTTT
TRBD1 | TRBJ1-5 | TRBV7-8 | - | CASSSQGLLQGFQPQHF | TGTGCCAGCAGCTCACAGGGGCTATTACAGGGGTTTCAGCCCCAGCATTTT
TRBD1 | TRBJ2-5 | TRBV30 | - | CAWTGGLGETQYF | TGTGCCTGGACAGGGGGCTTGGGGGAGACCCAGTACTTC
- | TRBJ2-7 | TRBV29-1 | - | CSAIQRESPYEQYF | TGCAGCGCCATACAGAGGGAAAGCCCCTACGAGCAGTACTTC
TRBD2 | TRBJ2-2 | TRBV28 | once | CASSFPGGITGELFF | TGTGCCAGCAGTTTCCCGGGGGGGATCACCGGGGAGCTGTTTTTT
TRBD2 | TRBJ2-7 | TRBV2 | - | CASSERGLAVYEQYF | TGTGCCAGCAGTGAAAGGGGACTAGCGGTCTACGAGCAGTACTTC
- | TRBJ1-2 | TRBV15 | - | CATSRISLGNYGYTF | TGTGCCACCAGCAGAATAAGCCTGGGTAACTATGGCTACACCTTC
- | TRBJ1-1 | TRBV19 | - | CASKGSTEAFF | TGTGCCAGTAAGGGGAGCACTGAAGCTTTCTTT
- | TRBJ1-3 | TRBV5-8 | - | CASSLQQKAGNTIYF | TGTGCCAGCAGCTTGCAACAGAAGGCCGGAAACACCATATATTTT
TRBD2 | TRBJ2-7 | TRBV19 | - | CASSIGGTSGTYEQYF | TGTGCCAGTAGTATCGGGGGGACTAGCGGGACTTACGAGCAGTACTTC
- | TRBJ2-1 | TRBV13 | - | CASSLVEDNEQFF | TGTGCCAGCAGCTTAGTCGAAGACAATGAGCAGTTCTTC
TRBD2 | TRBJ2-1 | TRBV5-8 | once | CASSFAGGEQFF | TGTGCCAGCAGCTTTGCGGGGGGCGAGCAGTTCTTC
- | TRBJ2-7 | TRBV5-1 | - | CASSILTDSYEQYF | TGCGCCAGCAGCATCCTGACCGACTCCTACGAGCAGTACTTC
TRBD2 | TRBJ2-5 | TRBV6-6 | - | CASSYEREETQYF | TGTGCCAGCAGTTACGAGCGGGAGGAAACCCAGTACTTC
- | TRBJ1-1 | TRBV2 | - | CASRRGRGAGNTEAFF | TGTGCCAGCCGAAGGGGGAGGGGCGCCGGGAACACTGAAGCTTTCTTT